Listed below are T cell receptor beta chains from one sample, sequenced in a study of blood T cell repertoires in COVID-19. Clones were read by immunoSEQ multiplex PCR, and TCRdb kept only the in-frame ones, dropping some. Of about 130,000 clones in the sample, about 94% were seen once. The specimen was peripheral blood. The receptors were sampled from a man aged 45-65 years with COVID-19, enrolled during active disease. The CDR3 runs from the conserved cysteine through the conserved F or W. A D gene is named only where the DNA matches it firmly. Only some rows state a clone size, as once, few, many or a class for expanded clones.

abundance,v_gene,j_gene,d_gene,CDR3nt,CDR3aa
-,TRBV7-6,TRBJ2-3,-,TGTGCCAGCAGCTTAGGGAGATTTGCGGGAACCACAGATACGCAGTATTTT,CASSLGRFAGTTDTQYF
-,TRBV6-5,TRBJ2-7,-,TGTGCCAGCAGCAAAAGGGGCGAGCAGTACTTC,CASSKRGEQYF
-,TRBV6-5,TRBJ1-4,-,TGTGCCACCCACAGGGCACCTCCTAATGAAAAACTGTTTTTT,CATHRAPPNEKLFF
-,TRBV12-3/TRBV12-4,TRBJ2-6,-,TGTGCCAGCTCCCTAGGGGCCAACGTCCTGACTTTC,CASSLGANVLTF
-,TRBV4-2,TRBJ2-4,-,TGTGCCAGCAACAAAAGGTACTTC,CASNKRYF
once,TRBV5-1,TRBJ1-4,-,TGCGCCAGCAGCTTAAACAGCCTTAATGAAAAACTGTTTTTT,CASSLNSLNEKLFF
-,TRBV7-3,TRBJ2-3,TRBD2,TGTGCCAGCAGCTTACGAGCGGGAGTGGGGACAGATACGCAGTATTTT,CASSLRAGVGTDTQYF
-,TRBV19,TRBJ2-3,TRBD2,TGTGCCAGTAGTATAAGCGGGGCGGGGGACACAGATACGCAGTATTTT,CASSISGAGDTDTQYF
once,TRBV5-8,TRBJ2-1,TRBD2,TGTGCCAGCAGCTTGGGACTAGCGGGCTCATACAATGAGCAGTTCTTC,CASSLGLAGSYNEQFF
-,TRBV7-9,TRBJ2-5,-,TGTGCCAGCAGCGCAGGGGTGGTCCATCGGGAGACCCAGTACTTC,CASSAGVVHRETQYF
few,TRBV19,TRBJ2-7,TRBD1,TGTGCCAGTAGTATCGGGACAGGGGCCTACGAGCAGTACTTC,CASSIGTGAYEQYF
-,TRBV7-8,TRBJ2-5,TRBD1,TGTGCCAGCGCTCCAGGGGGACGGGAGACCCAGTACTTC,CASAPGGRETQYF
-,TRBV10-3,TRBJ1-2,TRBD1,TGTGCCATCACTAAGACAGGGGCCTATGGCTACACCTTC,CAITKTGAYGYTF
-,TRBV4-1,TRBJ1-4,TRBD1,TGCGCCAGCAGCGGCAGGGGGAATGAAAAACTGTTTTTT,CASSGRGNEKLFF
once,TRBV4-3,TRBJ1-1,-,TGCGCCAGCAGCCAAGGATTAACAGGTCACACTGAAGCTTTCTTT,CASSQGLTGHTEAFF
-,TRBV6-2/TRBV6-3,TRBJ1-2,-,TGTGCCAGCAGTCCGACAGGCGTAACTAACTATGGCTACACCTTC,CASSPTGVTNYGYTF
-,TRBV5-4,TRBJ1-3,-,TGTGCCAGCAGCTTGGCTGGGAGTGGAAACACCATATATTTT,CASSLAGSGNTIYF
-,TRBV11-1,TRBJ2-5,TRBD2,TGTGCCAGCAGCGCCCGACTAGCGGGGTTTCAAGAGACCCAGTACTTC,CASSARLAGFQETQYF
-,TRBV19,TRBJ2-2,-,TGTGCCAGTAGTATACTAGCGCCGACCGGGGAGCTGTTTTTT,CASSILAPTGELFF
-,TRBV5-1,TRBJ2-1,TRBD1,TGCGCCAGCAGCGTGGACAGGGACTACAATGAGCAGTTCTTC,CASSVDRDYNEQFF
-,TRBV6-2/TRBV6-3,TRBJ2-7,TRBD2,TGTGCCAGCAGTCCGGGGACTAGCGGGAGCGGGACCTACGAGCAGTACTTC,CASSPGTSGSGTYEQYF
-,TRBV11-2,TRBJ2-5,TRBD1,TGTGCCAGGCCCGAGAGAGGGGGCAACCAAGAGACCCAGTACTTC,CARPERGGNQETQYF
-,TRBV5-6,TRBJ1-1,-,TGTGCCAGCAGCAACACCGGACAATTGGGGACTGAAGCTTTCTTT,CASSNTGQLGTEAFF
-,TRBV9,TRBJ1-1,TRBD1,TGTGCCAGCAGCGCCTCGCCAGGGGGGCCAGCTGAAGCTTTCTTT,CASSASPGGPAEAFF
-,TRBV5-1,TRBJ2-5,TRBD1,TGCGCCAGCAGCTGGTCAGGGGGCACGGGGACCCAGTACTTC,CASSWSGGTGTQYF
-,TRBV24-1,TRBJ2-1,-,TGTGCCACCACTGGTCCCGGGAGTCTCTCCTACAATGAGCAGTTCTTC,CATTGPGSLSYNEQFF
-,TRBV28,TRBJ2-7,-,TGTGCCAGCAGTACTCTCTACGAGCAGTACTTC,CASSTLYEQYF
-,TRBV10-1,TRBJ2-1,TRBD1,TGCGCCAGCCGCTACAGGGGTTCGCAGTTCTTC,CASRYRGSQFF
-,TRBV10-1,TRBJ2-1,-,TGCGCCAGCAGTGGGGGGCTAGTCAATGAGCAGTTCTTC,CASSGGLVNEQFF
-,TRBV6-6,TRBJ1-1,-,TGTGCCAGCAGCCCTACAGTGGCGCCTGAAGCTTTCTTT,CASSPTVAPEAFF
-,TRBV28,TRBJ2-1,-,TGTGCCAGCTCCCCCGGTCCTACGAATGAGCAGTTCTTC,CASSPGPTNEQFF